The 30 T cell receptor beta chains below come from one sample, sequenced in a study of regulatory T cells in long-lasting Graves disease. TCR beta libraries were built with iRepertoire HTBI primers and Arm-PCR of CDR3 regions. TCRdb analysed the multiplex PCR reads with MiXCR anew, one entry per CDR3 protein. The top ten hold roughly 25% of the sample, which has roughly 530,000 distinct CDR3 sequences, roughly 16% seen once. Time point noted: newly diagnosed GD, antithyroid drugs for less than 3 months. Isolated PBMC RNA provided the starting material for the TCR library. The sample also formed part of further work on T cells in Graves' hyperthyroidism and ophthalmopathy.

The specimen comprised peripheral blood mononuclear cells (PBMCs), sampled at new diagnosis, from a patient treated with antithyroid drugs. The receptors come from a middle-aged woman with Graves disease.

In its sample, this clonotype was seen many times. The rearrangement links TRBV2 to TRBJ1-5; D may be TRBD1 (6 bases). V was cut by 8 bases and J by 0 bases, with 14 bases left in between. CDR1 is SNHLY and CDR2 is FYNNEI in the germline V gene. The CDR3 has 15 amino acids. CDR3 loop: CASRQESNSNQPQHF. The CDR3 coding sequence is TGTGCCAGCCGACAGGAGTCCAATAGCAATCAGCCCCAGCATTTT.

The rearrangement uses TRBV3-1 and TRBJ2-3; 9 positions match TRBD1. The DNA end is a closer match to TRBJ2-5, so the J assignment may be wrong. The CDR3 sequence is 14 residues long. CDR1 and CDR2 (germline): LGHDT, YNNKEL (reference sequence). CDR3 coding DNA: TGTGCCAGCAGCCGGGACAGGGATGATGAGACCCAGTACTTC. This translates into CASSRDRDDETQYF.

The rearrangement joins TRBV6-2 or TRBV6-3 to TRBJ2-3; D is possibly TRBD1 (5 bases). CDR1 and CDR2 from the germline V gene are MNHEY and SVGEGT. The CDR3 is 16 residues long. Trimming cost V 8 bases and J 0 bases, with 18 bases left between them. CDR3 nucleotides: TGTGCCAGCTCGGATAGGGGCGGCCCTAGCACAGATACGCAGTATTTT. This gives the protein CASSDRGGPSTDTQYF.

In this sample, this clonotype turned up many times. This chain links TRBV28 with TRBJ1-5; D not certain. The V end was cut by 2 bases, the J end by 7 bases, with 12 bases between. CDR3 length: 14 amino acids. Germline-derived CDR1 and CDR2 are MDHEN and SYDVKM. CDR3 bases: TGTGCCAGCAGTTTAGGTGTTTCAGGACAGCCCCAGCATTTT. It specifies CASSLGVSGQPQHF.

In regard to this clonotype: Compared with germline, one end of the junction differs, possibly owing to a read error. J is TRBJ2-3 and V is TRBV5-1; D may be TRBD1 or TRBD2 (6 bases each). The CDR3 spans 16 residues. Per the germline V gene, CDR1 is SGHRS and CDR2 is YFSETQ. The CDR3 nucleotides read TGCGCCGGCAGCTTTGGGGGGCCCCCGGGCACAGATACGCAGTATTTT. Its protein is CAGSFGGPPGTDTQYF.

This clonotype was detected many times. This chain uses TRBV6-1 with TRBJ1-1; D gene unclear. The V end was cut by 7 bases, the J end by 4 bases, with 13 bases between. CDR3 size: 13 residues. Germline V gene sequence: CDR1 MNHNS, CDR2 SASEGT. The CDR3 loop is CASKRAVGTEAFF. The CDR3 DNA follows: TGTGCCAGCAAGCGGGCCGTCGGCACTGAAGCTTTCTTT.

As regards this clonotype: One junction end does not reproduce the germline sequence, and a read error may be involved. The gene calls are TRBV6-5 and TRBJ2-5; TRBD1 or TRBD2 may be the D gene (5 bases each). The CDR3 covers 12 residues. Germline CDR1 MNHEY, CDR2 SVGAGI. The CDR3 protein is CASSYQKVGEFF. CDR3 sequence (DNA): TGTGCCAGCAGTTACCAGAAAGTGGGGGAGTTCTTC.

The V call is TRBV3-1, the J call TRBJ1-4, with 7 bases identical to TRBD1. The CDR3 totals 14 residues. Germline V gene data show CDR1 as LGHDT and CDR2 as YNNKEL (reference sequence). V shed 3 bases and J 5 bases; nucleotides not matched to a gene: 3. The CDR3 sequence is CASSHPGQNEKLFF. The CDR3 DNA reads as TGTGCCAGCAGCCATCCGGGACAGAATGAAAAACTGTTTTTT.

This clonotype was counted only a few times. CDR3 loop: CASSLVPSGGADTQYF. CDR3 nucleotide sequence: TGCGCCAGCAGCTTGGTCCCTAGCGGGGGGGCAGATACGCAGTATTTT. The rearrangement links TRBV5-1 to TRBJ2-3, with 12 nucleotides matching TRBD2. Germline CDR1 is SGHRS and CDR2 is YFSETQ. There are 16 residues in the CDR3. V lost 0 bases to trimming and J lost 4 bases; unmatched junction nucleotides: 3.

The chain links TRBV12-3 or TRBV12-4 to TRBJ1-2; D gene uncertain. V lost 6 bases, J lost 2 bases, and 10 bases lay in between. The CDR3 consists of 13 residues. CDR3 amino acids: CASREGVNYGYTF. CDR3 nucleotide sequence: TGTGCCAGCAGAGAGGGAGTGAACTATGGCTACACCTTC.

This clonotype was picked up many times. The rearrangement uses TRBV12-5 and TRBJ2-5; D call uncertain. V dropped 5 bases and J dropped 3 bases, with 7 bases sitting between them. In germline, CDR1 is LGHNT, CDR2 FRNRAP. This CDR3 contains 12 residues. The CDR3 sequence is CASGPDEETQYF. The CDR3 bases are TGTGCTAGTGGTCCGGACGAAGAGACCCAGTACTTC.

The chain couples TRBV6-7 to TRBJ2-1, with 10 nucleotides matching TRBD2. TRBV6-7 is annotated as an ORF whose role is uncertain. CDR3 length equals 12 residues. V was clipped by 11 bases and J by 8 bases; unmatched bases: 6. CDR3 sequence reads: CASYLAGDEQFF. As DNA, the CDR3 is TGTGCCTCGTACCTAGCGGGGGATGAGCAGTTCTTC.

This clonotype was recorded many times. This chain connects TRBV20-1 to TRBJ2-7; D possibly matches TRBD1 or TRBD2 (5 bases each). V shed 6 bases and J shed 0 bases, with 15 bases lying between them. Germline V gives CDR1 DFQATT, CDR2 SNEGSKA (reference sequence). CDR3 size: 14 residues. The CDR3 is CSARDGSSSYEQYF. The CDR3 DNA follows: TGCAGTGCCAGGGACGGGTCAAGCTCCTACGAGCAGTACTTC.

This clonotype was counted ten times or more. This chain links TRBV18 with TRBJ1-3, with TRBD1 as a possible D gene (5 bases). Germline CDR1 and CDR2: KGHSH and LQKENI. Trimming left V 3 bases short and J 2 bases short, with 8 bases between. There are 14 residues in the CDR3. The DNA for the CDR3 is TGTGCCAGCTCACCGGGGACCCCTGGAAACACCATATATTTT. Encoded protein: CASSPGTPGNTIYF.

The rearrangement uses TRBV7-9 and TRBJ2-3, with 7 bases fitting TRBD2. With V trimmed by 5 bases and J by 0 bases, 14 bases remained unmatched. The CDR3 is 18 amino acids. The germline CDR1 and CDR2 sequences are SEHNR and FQNEAQ (reference sequence). CDR3 in DNA: TGTGCCAGCAGCCCAAGTCTATCAGCAGCGGGGAGCACAGATACGCAGTATTTT. This codes for CASSPSLSAAGSTDTQYF.

This clonotype occurred many times. This rearrangement joins TRBV28 to TRBJ2-5; D remains unclear. From germline, CDR1 is MDHEN and CDR2 SYDVKM. The CDR3 is 14 amino acids. The ends were cut back, 6 bases at V and 0 bases at J, with 11 bases in the middle. CDR3 in amino acids: CASSHTEDQETQYF. CDR3 DNA sequence: TGTGCCAGCAGCCACACCGAAGACCAAGAGACCCAGTACTTC.

This chain uses TRBV30 with TRBJ2-7; possibly TRBD1 or TRBD2 for D (6 bases each). V lost 4 bases to trimming and J lost 6 bases, with 13 bases between them. The CDR3 is 12 amino acids. Germline-derived CDR1 and CDR2 are GTSNPN and SVGIG (reference sequence). The CDR3 sequence: CAWTTQGGEQYF. The CDR3 DNA reads as TGTGCCTGGACGACACAGGGAGGCGAGCAGTACTTC.

This clonotype was recorded at least ten times. The chain is built from TRBV3-1 and TRBJ2-3; TRBD2 matches at 10 bases. The CDR3 spans 17 residues. Per germline, CDR1 LGHDT and CDR2 YNNKEL (reference sequence). J gave up 2 bases and V 5 bases, and 10 bases lay outside the gene matches. CDR3 DNA sequence: TGTGCCAGCAGCGGGGCTAGCGGGGGCCTACCCACAGATACGCAGTATTTT. Translating gives CASSGASGGLPTDTQYF.

The chain links TRBV20-1 to TRBJ1-1; D remains unclear. Trimming left V 3 bases short and J 1 base short, with 12 bases between. The CDR3 loop spans 14 amino acids. The germline V gene encodes CDR1 DFQATT and CDR2 SNEGSKA (reference sequence). CDR3 loop: CSARLGRPNTEAFF. CDR3 DNA sequence: TGCAGTGCTAGGCTGGGCAGGCCGAACACTGAAGCTTTCTTT.

This clonotype has ten or more counts. The chain is built from TRBV27 and TRBJ1-2; tentatively, D is TRBD1 (6 bases). V was clipped by 4 bases and J by 7 bases, with 19 bases between them. The CDR3 has 15 residues. Germline V lookup: CDR1 MNHEY, CDR2 SMNVEV (reference sequence). The CDR3 loop reads CASSWGRGASFGYTF. The CDR3 region has the DNA TGTGCCAGCAGTTGGGGAAGGGGGGCGAGTTTTGGCTACACCTTC.

The table lists this clonotype with many counts. CDR3 sequence (DNA): TGTGCCAGCAGCTCGTGGGGGGGCCAGCAGTTCTTC. This translates into CASSSWGGQQFF. The chain carries TRBV11-3 and TRBJ2-1; a possible D gene is TRBD2 (7 bases). The CDR3 contains 12 residues. Germline lookup yields CDR1 SGHNT and CDR2 YENEEA. Deletions cut 4 bases from V and 11 bases from J, with 12 bases between.

A few counts support this clonotype. The chain joins TRBV4-1 to TRBJ2-5; 11 nucleotides line up with TRBD2. Per germline, CDR1 MGHRA and CDR2 YSYEKL. The ends lost 3 bases at V and 5 bases at J; junction bases unmatched: 8. The CDR3 has 16 residues. CDR3 region: CASSHPIAGGQETQYF. The DNA of the CDR3 is TGCGCCAGCAGCCACCCTATAGCGGGGGGGCAGGAGACCCAGTACTTC.

This sequence joins TRBV5-1 and TRBJ1-2, with D possibly matching TRBD1 (6 bases). This CDR3 region has 16 residues. CDR1 SGHRS and CDR2 YFSETQ come from the germline V gene. Trimming shortened V by 5 bases and J by 4 bases, and 21 bases separated the two germline ends. CDR3 coding DNA: TGCGCCAGCAGACCCGCCTATGGGGGCGGGGGCTATGGCTACACCTTC. This codes for CASRPAYGGGGYGYTF.

This rearrangement joins TRBV7-8 to TRBJ2-7; no definite D call. Per germline, CDR1 SGHVS and CDR2 FQNEAQ. V shed 1 base and J shed 2 bases, with 12 bases lying between them. This CDR3 has 15 residues. CDR3 protein: CASSLGQSLAYEQYF. For the CDR3, the DNA is TGTGCCAGCAGCTTAGGGCAGTCCCTGGCCTACGAGCAGTACTTC.

The chain is built from TRBV6-1 and TRBJ1-2, with D perhaps TRBD1 (6 bases). Germline V gives CDR1 MNHNS, CDR2 SASEGT. This CDR3 region has 11 residues. Trimming left V 6 bases short and J 8 bases short, with 10 bases between. The CDR3 nucleotides are TGTGCCAGCAGGGAGGGGGGCGGCTACACCTTC. This gives the protein CASREGGGYTF.

The chain employs TRBV24-1 and TRBJ2-3; no clear D. V lost 3 bases to trimming and J lost 2 bases, with 5 bases between them. Germline V gene lookup returns CDR1 KGHDR and CDR2 SFDVKD. The CDR3 totals 13 residues. This chain's CDR3 is CATSDLYTDTQYF. The CDR3, as DNA: TGTGCCACCAGTGATCTATACACAGATACGCAGTATTTT.

A few counts support this clonotype. V and J are TRBV29-1 and TRBJ2-5, with a possible D match to TRBD2 (5 bases). Germline V gives CDR1 SQVTM, CDR2 ANQGSEA. This CDR3 has 14 residues. V was pared by 5 bases and J by 4 bases, with 17 bases between. CDR3 sequence: CSVLDFRKSETQYF. CDR3 in DNA: TGCAGCGTTCTGGACTTCCGAAAGTCAGAGACCCAGTACTTC.

The chain recombines TRBV12-3 or TRBV12-4 with TRBJ2-6, with 8 bases that match TRBD1. J gave up 4 bases and V 6 bases, and 2 bases lay outside the gene matches. This CDR3 has 14 residues. As DNA, the CDR3 is TGTGCCAGCAGGGACAGGGCAGGGGCCAACGTCCTGACTTTC. Its translation is CASRDRAGANVLTF.

The chain links TRBV6-2 or TRBV6-3 to TRBJ1-3; 8 bases match TRBD1. J lost 7 bases, V lost 5 bases, and 7 bases had no gene match. CDR3 length: 14 amino acids. Germline assignment: CDR1 MNHEY and CDR2 SVGEGT. The CDR3 region has the DNA TGTGCCAGCAGTGGCGGACAGGGTAGGAACACCATATATTTT. Translated: CASSGGQGRNTIYF.

There are a few counts of this clonotype. The chain recombines TRBV27 with TRBJ2-7; 8 bases fit TRBD2. V trimming: 3 bases; J trimming: 3 bases; junction bases outside the gene matches: 13. This CDR3 is built from 17 residues. Germline-derived CDR1 and CDR2 are MNHEY and SMNVEV (reference sequence). CDR3 sequence: CASSFRAFRGGHYEQYF. CDR3 coding DNA: TGTGCCAGCAGTTTTCGGGCTTTCCGGGGGGGGCACTACGAGCAGTACTTC.